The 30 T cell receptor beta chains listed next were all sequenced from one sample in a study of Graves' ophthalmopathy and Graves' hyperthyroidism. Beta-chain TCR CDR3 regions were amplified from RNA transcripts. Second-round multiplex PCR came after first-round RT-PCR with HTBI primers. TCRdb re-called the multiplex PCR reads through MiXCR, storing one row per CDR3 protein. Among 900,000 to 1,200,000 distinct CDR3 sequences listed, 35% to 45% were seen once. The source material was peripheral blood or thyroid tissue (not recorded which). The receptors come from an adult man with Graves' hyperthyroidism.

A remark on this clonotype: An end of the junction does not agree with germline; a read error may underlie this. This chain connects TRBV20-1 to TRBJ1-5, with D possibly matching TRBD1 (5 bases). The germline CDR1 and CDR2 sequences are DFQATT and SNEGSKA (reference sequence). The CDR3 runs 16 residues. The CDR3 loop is CSARDMRRGLDQPQNF. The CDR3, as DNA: TGCAGTGCTAGAGATATGAGGAGGGGCTTGGATCAGCCCCAGAATTTT.

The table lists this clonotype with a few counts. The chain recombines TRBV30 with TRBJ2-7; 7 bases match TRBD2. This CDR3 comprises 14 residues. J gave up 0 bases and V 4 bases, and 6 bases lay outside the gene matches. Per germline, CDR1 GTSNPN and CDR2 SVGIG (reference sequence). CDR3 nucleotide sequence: TGTGCCTGGAAGGGGCTAGCGGACTCCTACGAGCAGTACTTC. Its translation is CAWKGLADSYEQYF.

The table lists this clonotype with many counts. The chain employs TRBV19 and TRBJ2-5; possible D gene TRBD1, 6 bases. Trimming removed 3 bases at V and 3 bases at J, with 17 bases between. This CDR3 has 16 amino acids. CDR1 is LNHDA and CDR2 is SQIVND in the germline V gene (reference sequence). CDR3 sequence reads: CASSIAFRGFEETQYF. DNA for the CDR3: TGTGCCAGTAGTATCGCATTCAGGGGCTTTGAAGAGACCCAGTACTTC.

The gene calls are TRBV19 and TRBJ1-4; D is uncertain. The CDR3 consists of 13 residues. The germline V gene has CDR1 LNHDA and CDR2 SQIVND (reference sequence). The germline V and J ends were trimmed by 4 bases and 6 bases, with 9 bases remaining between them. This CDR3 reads CASSTNFYEKLFF. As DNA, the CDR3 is TGTGCCAGTAGTACCAACTTCTATGAAAAACTGTTTTTT.

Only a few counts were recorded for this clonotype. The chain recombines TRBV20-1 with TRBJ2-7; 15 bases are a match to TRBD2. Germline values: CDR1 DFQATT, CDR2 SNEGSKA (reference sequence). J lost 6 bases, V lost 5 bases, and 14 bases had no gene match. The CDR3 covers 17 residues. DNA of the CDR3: TGCAGTGCTCCTCCTGGGACTAGCGGGGGGCTGGGGCGCGAGCAGTACTTC. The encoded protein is CSAPPGTSGGLGREQYF.

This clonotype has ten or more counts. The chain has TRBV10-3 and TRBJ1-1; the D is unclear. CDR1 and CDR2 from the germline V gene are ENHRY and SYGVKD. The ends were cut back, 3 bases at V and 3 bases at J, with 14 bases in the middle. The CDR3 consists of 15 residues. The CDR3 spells CAISDAGGGHTEAFF. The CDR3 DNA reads TGTGCCATCAGTGACGCGGGTGGCGGTCACACTGAAGCTTTCTTT.

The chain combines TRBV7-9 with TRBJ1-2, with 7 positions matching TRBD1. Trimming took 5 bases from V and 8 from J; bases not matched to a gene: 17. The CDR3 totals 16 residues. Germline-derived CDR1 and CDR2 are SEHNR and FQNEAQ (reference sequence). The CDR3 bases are TGTGCCAGCAGCCCGGAACCAACAGGGGTGGGGGAAGGCTACACCTTC. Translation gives CASSPEPTGVGEGYTF.

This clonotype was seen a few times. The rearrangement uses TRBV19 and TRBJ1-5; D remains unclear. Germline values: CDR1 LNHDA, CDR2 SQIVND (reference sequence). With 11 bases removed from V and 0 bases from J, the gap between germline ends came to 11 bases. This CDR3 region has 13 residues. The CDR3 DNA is TGTGCCTGGAGTGACAATAGCAATCAGCCCCAGCATTTT. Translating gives CAWSDNSNQPQHF.

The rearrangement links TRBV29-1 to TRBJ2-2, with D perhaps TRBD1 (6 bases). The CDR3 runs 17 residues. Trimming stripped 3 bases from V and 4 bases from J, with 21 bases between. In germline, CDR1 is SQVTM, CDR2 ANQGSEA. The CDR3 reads CSVDPEPGHLSTGELFF. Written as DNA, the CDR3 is TGCAGCGTTGACCCGGAGCCGGGACACTTATCCACCGGGGAGCTGTTTTTT.

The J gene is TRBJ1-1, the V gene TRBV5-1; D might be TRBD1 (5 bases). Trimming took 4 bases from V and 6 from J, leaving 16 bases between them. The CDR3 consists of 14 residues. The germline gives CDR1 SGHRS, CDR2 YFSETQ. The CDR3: CASSGDRVPPEAFF. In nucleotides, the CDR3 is TGCGCCAGCAGCGGCGACAGAGTCCCTCCTGAAGCTTTCTTT. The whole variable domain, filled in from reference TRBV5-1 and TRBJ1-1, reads KAGVTQTPRYLIKTRGQQVTLSCSPISGHRSVSWYQQTPGQGLQFLFEYFSETQRNKGNFPGRFSGRQFSNSRSEMNVSTLELGDSALYLCASSGDRVPPEAFFGQGTRLTVV.

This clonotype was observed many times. The CDR3 region is CASRGGREAFF. In DNA form, the CDR3 reads TGTGCCAGCAGGGGGGGGCGAGAAGCTTTCTTT. V gene TRBV6-5 combines with J gene TRBJ1-1, with D perhaps matching TRBD1 (6 bases). The CDR3 loop spans 11 amino acids. The V gene's germline CDR1 is MNHEY and CDR2 SVGAGI. Trimming cost V 6 bases and J 8 bases, with 10 bases left between them.

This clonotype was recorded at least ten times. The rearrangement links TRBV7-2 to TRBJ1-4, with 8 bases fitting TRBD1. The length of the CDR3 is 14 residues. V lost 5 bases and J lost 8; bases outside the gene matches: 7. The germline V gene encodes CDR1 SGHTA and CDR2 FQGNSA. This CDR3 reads CASSRTGRKEKLFF. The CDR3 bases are TGTGCCAGCAGCAGGACAGGGAGGAAAGAAAAACTGTTTTTT.

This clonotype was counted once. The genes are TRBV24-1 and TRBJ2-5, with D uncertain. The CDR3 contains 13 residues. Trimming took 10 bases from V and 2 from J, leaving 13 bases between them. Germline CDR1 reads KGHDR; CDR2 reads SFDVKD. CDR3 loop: CATGTPIQETQYF. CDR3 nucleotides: TGTGCCACGGGAACCCCAATACAAGAGACCCAGTACTTC.

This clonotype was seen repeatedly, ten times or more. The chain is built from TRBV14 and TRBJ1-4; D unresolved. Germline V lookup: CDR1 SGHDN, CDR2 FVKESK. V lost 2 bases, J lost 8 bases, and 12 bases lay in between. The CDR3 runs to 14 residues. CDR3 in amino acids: CASSQRAHEEKLFF. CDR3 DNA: TGTGCCAGCAGCCAAAGGGCTCACGAGGAAAAACTGTTTTTT.

The CDR3 nucleotides read TGTGCCACCAGTGTCCCTGGTACTGGGGCCAACGTCCTGACTTTC. Its translation is CATSVPGTGANVLTF. The chain joins TRBV24-1 to TRBJ2-6; D is unclear. Trimming removed 5 bases from V and 2 bases from J, with 9 bases in between. This CDR3 is 15 amino acids long. CDR1 and CDR2 from the germline V gene are KGHDR and SFDVKD.

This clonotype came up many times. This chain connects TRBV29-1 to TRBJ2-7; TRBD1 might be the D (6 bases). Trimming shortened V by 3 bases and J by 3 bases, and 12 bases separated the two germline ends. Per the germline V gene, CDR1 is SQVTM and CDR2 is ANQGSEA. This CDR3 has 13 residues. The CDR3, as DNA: TGCAGCGTTGAGGAAACAGGGCTCTACGAGCAGTACTTC. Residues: CSVEETGLYEQYF.

The CDR3 reads CASSPRPILQETQYF. Written as DNA, the CDR3 is TGTGCCAGCTCACCACGTCCAATATTACAAGAGACCCAGTACTTC. The chain recombines TRBV13 with TRBJ2-5; D unclear. V shed 8 bases and J shed 2 bases, with 18 bases lying between them. The CDR3 runs to 15 residues. Germline V lookup: CDR1 PRHDT, CDR2 FYEKMQ (reference sequence). The entire variable domain, with the rest obtained from reference TRBV13 and TRBJ2-5, is as follows: AAGVIQSPRHLIKEKRETATLKCYPIPRHDTVYWYQQGPGQDPQFLISFYEKMQSDKGSIPDRFSAQQFSDYHSELNMSSLELGDSALYFCASSPRPILQETQYFGPGTRLLVL.

This chain's CDR3 is CASSDESNWYEQYF. As DNA, the CDR3 is TGTGCCAGCAGCGACGAGTCCAACTGGTACGAGCAGTACTTC. V and J are TRBV7-2 and TRBJ2-7; D remains ambiguous. Trimming took 5 bases from V and 4 from J, leaving 15 bases between them. The CDR3 contains 14 residues. The V gene's germline CDR1 is SGHTA and CDR2 FQGNSA.

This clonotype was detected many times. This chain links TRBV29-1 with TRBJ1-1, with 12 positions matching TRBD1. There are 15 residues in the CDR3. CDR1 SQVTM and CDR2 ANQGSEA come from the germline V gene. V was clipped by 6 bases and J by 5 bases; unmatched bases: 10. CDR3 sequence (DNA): TGCAGCGTGAAACCGGGACAGGGGGCGATGACTGAAGCTTTCTTT. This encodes CSVKPGQGAMTEAFF.

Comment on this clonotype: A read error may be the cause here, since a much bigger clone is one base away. CDR3 bases: TGTGCCAGCAGTTACACCTTGGACGGGGGACAAAGTGGCTACACCTTC. Its protein is CASSYTLDGGQSGYTF. The chain couples TRBV7-9 to TRBJ1-2, with D perhaps matching TRBD1 (6 bases). The CDR3 runs to 16 residues. V lost 6 bases and J 7 bases, leaving 24 bases between the germline ends. The germline V gene has CDR1 SEHNR and CDR2 FQNEAQ (reference sequence).

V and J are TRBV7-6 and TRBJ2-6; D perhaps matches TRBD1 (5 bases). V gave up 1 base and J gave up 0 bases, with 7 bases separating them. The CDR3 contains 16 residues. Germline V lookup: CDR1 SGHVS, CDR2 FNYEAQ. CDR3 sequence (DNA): TGTGCCAGCAGCTTAGGACAGAGCTCTGGGGCCAACGTCCTGACTTTC. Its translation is CASSLGQSSGANVLTF.

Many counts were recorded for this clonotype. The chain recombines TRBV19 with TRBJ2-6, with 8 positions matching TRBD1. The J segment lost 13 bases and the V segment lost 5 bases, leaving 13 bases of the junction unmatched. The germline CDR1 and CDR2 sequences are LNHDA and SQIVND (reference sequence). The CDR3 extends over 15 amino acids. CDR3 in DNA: TGTGCCAGTAGTTCCCGAGGACAGGGCTTCTTTGTCCTGACTTTC. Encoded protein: CASSSRGQGFFVLTF.

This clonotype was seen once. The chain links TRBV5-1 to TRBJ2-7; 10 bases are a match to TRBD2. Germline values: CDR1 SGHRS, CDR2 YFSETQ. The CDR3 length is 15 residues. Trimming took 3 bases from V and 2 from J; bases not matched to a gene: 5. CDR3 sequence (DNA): TGCGCCAGCAGCTGGACGCTAGCGGGAGCCTACGAGCAGTACTTC. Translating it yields CASSWTLAGAYEQYF.

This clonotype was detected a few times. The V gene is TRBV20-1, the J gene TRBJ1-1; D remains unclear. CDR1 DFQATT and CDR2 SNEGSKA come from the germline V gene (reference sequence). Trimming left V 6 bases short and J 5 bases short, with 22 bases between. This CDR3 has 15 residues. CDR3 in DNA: TGCAGTGCCGATTCCCCTGGGGAGGTAACAACTGAAGCTTTCTTT. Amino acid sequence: CSADSPGEVTTEAFF.

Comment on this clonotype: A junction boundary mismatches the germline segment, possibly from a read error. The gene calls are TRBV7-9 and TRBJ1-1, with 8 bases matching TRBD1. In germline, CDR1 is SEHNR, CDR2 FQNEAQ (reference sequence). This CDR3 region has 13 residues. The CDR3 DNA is TGTGCCGGCAGCTACAGGGACAGGAGAGAAGCTTTCTTT. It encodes CAGSYRDRREAFF.

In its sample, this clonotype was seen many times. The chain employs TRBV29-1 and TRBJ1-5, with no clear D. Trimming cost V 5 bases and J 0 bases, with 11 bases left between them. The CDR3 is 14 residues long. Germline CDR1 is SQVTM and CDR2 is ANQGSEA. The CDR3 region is CSVLAGNSNQPQHF. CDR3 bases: TGCAGCGTTCTGGCGGGGAATAGCAATCAGCCCCAGCATTTT.

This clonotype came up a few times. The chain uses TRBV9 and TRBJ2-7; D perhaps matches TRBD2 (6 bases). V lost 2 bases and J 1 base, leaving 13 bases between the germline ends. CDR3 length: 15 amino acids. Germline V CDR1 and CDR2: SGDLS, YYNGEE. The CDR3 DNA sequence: TGTGCCAGCAGCGTTAGTAGCGGTAATTCCTACGAGCAGTACTTC. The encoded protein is CASSVSSGNSYEQYF.

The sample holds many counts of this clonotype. The CDR3 protein is CASSDRQAENYEQYF. In DNA, the CDR3 is TGTGCCAGCAGCGACCGACAGGCCGAAAACTACGAGCAGTACTTC. This chain connects TRBV7-9 to TRBJ2-7; D possibly corresponds to TRBD1 (6 bases). Germline CDR1 reads SEHNR; CDR2 reads FQNEAQ (reference sequence). Trimming pared 5 bases from V and 3 bases from J, leaving 17 bases between. The CDR3 loop spans 15 amino acids.

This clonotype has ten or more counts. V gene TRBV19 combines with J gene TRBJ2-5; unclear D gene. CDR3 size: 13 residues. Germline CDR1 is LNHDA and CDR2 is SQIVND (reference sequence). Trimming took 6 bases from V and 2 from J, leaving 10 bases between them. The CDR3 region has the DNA TGTGCCAGTAGCACAGACTTTCAAGAGACCCAGTACTTC. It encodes CASSTDFQETQYF.

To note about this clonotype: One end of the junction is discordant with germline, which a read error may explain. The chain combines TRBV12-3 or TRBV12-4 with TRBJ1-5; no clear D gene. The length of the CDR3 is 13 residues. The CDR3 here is CASSLDSNQPKHF. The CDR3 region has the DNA TGTGCCAGCAGTTTGGATAGCAATCAGCCCAAGCATTTT.